The sequence of this T cell receptor (beta chain) was determined in a study of shared clonotypes between healthy human individuals. Study conclusions and caveats: The study drew on few donors, limiting represented genetic and exposure-history diversity.

Note on this clone: The antigen remains unidentified.

The assay was immunoSEQ multiplex PCR, and TCRdb's table has in-frame clones only and misses some. In the table there are approximately 500,000 clones, 70% to 80% of which are singletons. J gave up 5 bases and V 5 bases, and 14 bases lay outside the gene matches. Germline CDR1 reads PRHDT; CDR2 reads FYEKMQ (reference sequence). This CDR3 is 16 amino acids long. The chain recombines TRBV13 with TRBJ1-2; 7 bases line up with TRBD1. Sequencing input: PBMCs. This TCR came from a middle-aged woman in good health. Some clones in this sample may be carry-over from other donors' samples. This CDR3 reads CASSPPRQGVRYGYTF. The CDR3 DNA follows: TGTGCCAGCAGCCCCCCCCGACAGGGTGTAAGGTATGGCTACACCTTC.